Listed below are T cell receptor beta chains from one sample, sequenced in a study of control samples from healthy donors and cancer patients. The method was immunoSEQ multiplex PCR; TCRdb's version includes in-frame clones alone and lacks a portion of them. The data hold around 130,000 clones, with nearly 90% observed a single time. The sequenced sample consisted of PBMCs. The receptors shown here come from a man in his fifties or sixties with head and neck cancer. CDR3s include the opening cysteine and the closing phenylalanine or tryptophan. A D gene is named only where the DNA matches it firmly. Size tells how often a clone was seen (once, few, many) or the class of an expanded clone, and some rows leave it out.

. TRBJ1-1 TRBV7-9 . TGTGCCAGCAGCTTGGGGGGAGTACAAGCTTTCTTT CASSLGGVQAFF
. TRBJ1-4 TRBV18 TRBD1 TGTGCCAGCTCACGTCAGGACAGGTTGCTGTTTTTT CASSRQDRLLFF
. TRBJ2-1 TRBV10-1 TRBD1 TGCGCCAGCAGTGGAAGGGGGCGGACTGAGCAGTTCTTC CASSGRGRTEQFF
. TRBJ1-2 TRBV6-1 TRBD1 TGTGCCAGCAGTGAGCACCAGGGGGAGGGCTACACCTTC CASSEHQGEGYTF
. TRBJ2-2 TRBV21-1 . TGTGCCAGCAGCAAAGCTATCGAGGTAAGGGCCATGACCACCGGGGAGCTGTTTTTT CASSKAIEVRAMTTGELFF
once TRBJ1-4 TRBV18 . TGTGCCAGCTCGCCGTCGGCTAATGAAAAACTGTTTTTT CASSPSANEKLFF
. TRBJ2-7 TRBV6-2/TRBV6-3 TRBD1 TGTGCCAGCAGTTACCCGGGACAGCTTTACGAGCAGTACTTC CASSYPGQLYEQYF
. TRBJ2-2 TRBV15 TRBD2 TGTGCCACCAGCGGTTCGCCGGGACTAGCGGGGAGCGGGGAGCTGTTTTTT CATSGSPGLAGSGELFF
. TRBJ2-1 TRBV14 TRBD2 TGTGCCAGCAGCCAACATAGCGGGAGGACCTCCTACAATGAGCAGTTCTTC CASSQHSGRTSYNEQFF
. TRBJ2-3 TRBV3-1/TRBV3-2 TRBD2 TGTGCCAGCAGCCAAGATCTTTGGCGGACTAGCGGGGGGCCAGATACGCAGTATTTT CASSQDLWRTSGGPDTQYF
. TRBJ2-1 TRBV30 . TGTGCCTGGAGGAGATTCCGGGACGGGAGCTCCTACAATGAGCAGTTCTTC CAWRRFRDGSSYNEQFF
many TRBJ1-2 TRBV18 . TGTGCCAGCTCACCAAACCGGATACAGGGTGACGGCTACACCTTC CASSPNRIQGDGYTF
. TRBJ1-2 TRBV7-9 . TGTGCCAGCAGCCCCTCGGAGCGCCCCTATGGCTACACCTTC CASSPSERPYGYTF
. TRBJ2-6 TRBV19 . TGTGCCAGTAGTCCGGGACTTTCAGGCTCTGGGGCCAACGTCCTGACTTTC CASSPGLSGSGANVLTF